Sequencing of this T cell receptor beta chain was carried out in a study of beta chain features in type 1 diabetes. Study-wide background: No patient-donor differences in age, gender, total cells or subset yield.

Of the isolated RNA, all was reverse transcribed, and so the sequenced material was expressed TCRB transcripts. Some clones are missing from TCRdb's copy, which holds only in-frame ones; the method was immunoSEQ multiplex PCR. This table has 600,000 to 700,000 clones, under 15% appearing once. By way of CD45RO/CCR7/CD25/CD127/CD95/CD27, the CD4+ regulatory, stem cell-like memory, central memory and naive cells were sorted. Findings of the study overall: People with Type 1 diabetes carried modestly yet significantly shorter TCRB CDR3s in all four CD4+ subsets. It was possible that PCR favored shorter templates, equally so in patients and controls.

As concerns this clone: The antigen remains undetermined.

The CDR3 consists of 14 residues. CDR1 and CDR2 from the germline V gene are SGHRS and YFSETQ. The germline V and J ends were trimmed by 2 bases and 6 bases, with 12 bases remaining between them. The sequencing input was naive CD4+ T cells from blood. The rearrangement joins TRBV5-1 to TRBJ1-5; possible D gene TRBD1, 5 bases. The origin of this receptor is a man aged 30 to 39 with type 1 diabetes. The CDR3 spells CASSFSGGGQPQHF. The CDR3, as DNA: TGCGCCAGCAGCTTCTCGGGCGGGGGTCAGCCCCAGCATTTT.